This is a list of T cell receptor beta chains from one sample in a study of PD-1 blockade in classical Hodgkin lymphoma. The method was immunoSEQ multiplex PCR; TCRdb's version includes in-frame clones alone and lacks a portion of them. The profile shows under 20,000 clones, less than 85% of them singletons. The source material was peripheral blood mononuclear cells (PBMCs), sampled before the fourth cycle of nivolumab. These receptors originate from a human donor with classical Hodgkin lymphoma. The CDR3 runs from the conserved cysteine through the conserved F or W. A D gene is named only where the DNA matches it firmly. Clone size is given for some rows only: seen once, a few or many times, or a class if the clone is expanded.

.	.	TRBV19	TRBJ1-2	TGTGCCAGTAGTTTTCCTACGGGACGTATATCTAACTATGGCTACACCTTC	CASSFPTGRISNYGYTF
TRBD1	.	TRBV5-1	TRBJ2-3	TGCGCCAGCAGCGTGAAAAAACCGGGACAGGGGTTAGATACGCAGTATTTT	CASSVKKPGQGLDTQYF
TRBD1	.	TRBV7-2	TRBJ2-1	TGTGCCAGCAGCTCCTCCGGGACAGGGGGGTACAATGAGCAGTTCTTC	CASSSSGTGGYNEQFF
TRBD2	.	TRBV5-4	TRBJ2-1	TGTGCCAGCAGCTTCCAGACTAGCGGGAGCAATGAGCAGTTCTTC	CASSFQTSGSNEQFF
TRBD2	.	TRBV19	TRBJ2-3	TGTGCCAGTAGTATAATCGCGGGAGTTTCAGATACGCAGTATTTT	CASSIIAGVSDTQYF
.	.	TRBV27	TRBJ2-5	TGTGCCAGCAGTCTCCGGAGGACATTAAGTATGACCCAGTACTTC	CASSLRRTLSMTQYF
.	few	TRBV27	TRBJ2-1	TGTGCCAGCAGTAACCAGGGGCTGCCCTACAATGAGCAGTTCTTC	CASSNQGLPYNEQFF
TRBD1	.	TRBV29-1	TRBJ2-2	TGCAGCGCCTCGACAGGGGGCACCGGGGAGCTGTTTTTT	CSASTGGTGELFF
TRBD1	once	TRBV7-9	TRBJ2-1	TGTGCCAGCTTTACCGGGACAGGGACGTACAATGAGCAGTTCTTC	CASFTGTGTYNEQFF
.	medium-sized	TRBV4-1	TRBJ2-1	TGCGCCAGCAGCCCTTCACTGGAATACAATGAGCAGTTCTTC	CASSPSLEYNEQFF
.	.	TRBV13	TRBJ2-3	TGTGCCAGCAGGCAGGAGGGCGGCGGGACAGATACGCAGTATTTT	CASRQEGGGTDTQYF
.	.	TRBV6-4	TRBJ1-5	TGTGCCAGCAGTGACGTCGGGGCTCAGCCCCAGCATTTT	CASSDVGAQPQHF
.	.	TRBV5-1	TRBJ2-5	TGCGCCAGCAGCTTGGGGGCGGGGACCCAAGAGACCCAGTACTTC	CASSLGAGTQETQYF
.	.	TRBV2	TRBJ1-2	TGTGCCAGCAAGCAGGGAGCTAACTATGGCTACACCTTC	CASKQGANYGYTF
.	.	TRBV7-8	TRBJ1-4	TGTGCCAGCAGCAGAACAGGGAATAGGGCTACTAATGAAAAACTGTTTTTT	CASSRTGNRATNEKLFF
.	.	TRBV27	TRBJ1-2	TGTGCCAGCGGGGGACGGGGCGTGTCGTATGGCTACACCTTC	CASGGRGVSYGYTF
.	.	TRBV6-6	TRBJ2-7	TGTGCCAGCAGTGCGAGGGGGGGTGAGCAGTACTTC	CASSARGGEQYF
TRBD1	.	TRBV6-5	TRBJ2-7	TGTGCCAGCAGTTACTACCGACAGGGACCCCACGAGCAGTACTTC	CASSYYRQGPHEQYF
.	.	TRBV7-9	TRBJ1-4	TGTGCCAGCAGCCTCCCACAGGGACCTAATGAAAAACTGTTTTTT	CASSLPQGPNEKLFF
TRBD2	.	TRBV6-5	TRBJ2-5	TGTGCCACCATAGCGGGAGGGCCCCAAGAGACCCAGTACTTC	CATIAGGPQETQYF
.	.	TRBV19	TRBJ1-5	TGTGCCAGTAGTATAGATCGTTTCGCCCAGCATTTT	CASSIDRFAQHF
.	.	TRBV6-6	TRBJ1-2	TGTGCCAGCAGTTACTCTAGGGTATCTAACTATGGCTACACCTTC	CASSYSRVSNYGYTF
.	few	TRBV5-1	TRBJ1-1	TGCGCCAGCAGCTTGGACAGTGAAGCTTTCTTT	CASSLDSEAFF
.	.	TRBV19	TRBJ1-5	TGTGCCAGTAGTAGAACGAATGGAGACAGGAAGGATTTT	CASSRTNGDRKDF
TRBD1	.	TRBV10-3	TRBJ2-1	TGTGCCATCCGAAGGGGGCCTTTCAATGAGCAGTTCTTC	CAIRRGPFNEQFF
TRBD1	few	TRBV7-9	TRBJ2-5	TGTGCCAGCAGCTCATTGGATCCGGGACAGGGAAGGAAGGAGACCCAGTACTTC	CASSSLDPGQGRKETQYF
.	once	TRBV11-2	TRBJ2-7	TGTGCCAGCAGCCCCCGGTTGGGCTCCTACGAGCAGTACTTC	CASSPRLGSYEQYF
.	medium-sized	TRBV4-1	TRBJ1-2	TGCGCCAGCAGCCTGCCCCTGGGTGGCTACACCTTC	CASSLPLGGYTF
.	once	TRBV9	TRBJ1-3	TGTGCCAGCAGCCTCACGCCCCAGGGAGCTGGAAACACCATATATTTT	CASSLTPQGAGNTIYF
.	.	TRBV4-2	TRBJ1-2	TGTGCCAGCAGCCAAGAAAGCGTAGATGGCTACACCTTC	CASSQESVDGYTF
.	.	TRBV10-1	TRBJ1-5	TGCGCCAGCAGTGAGACCGGGGCAGATCAGCCCCAGCATTTT	CASSETGADQPQHF
TRBD1	.	TRBV9	TRBJ1-6	TGTGCCAGCAGCGTAGACAGGGGCTTTAATTCACCCCTCCACTTT	CASSVDRGFNSPLHF
TRBD1	few	TRBV30	TRBJ1-1	TGTGCCTCTGAGGGTGCAGGGGGGACTGAAGCTTTCTTT	CASEGAGGTEAFF
TRBD1	.	TRBV5-8	TRBJ1-5	TGTGCCAGCAGCCGCGACAGGGGGGTTCAGCCCCAGCATTTT	CASSRDRGVQPQHF
.	.	TRBV23-1	TRBJ2-7	TGCGCCAGCCCCCGGGACCACTACGAGCAGTACTTC	CASPRDHYEQYF
.	.	TRBV7-9	TRBJ1-4	TGTGCCAGCAGCTTAGGGCAGGGGATGTTTTTT	CASSLGQGMFF
TRBD2	.	TRBV30	TRBJ2-7	TGTGCCTGGAGTTCCGGGGGGTACGAGCAGTACTTC	CAWSSGGYEQYF
.	.	TRBV6-5	TRBJ1-2	TGTGCCACTAAAGGGGATGGCTACACCTTC	CATKGDGYTF
.	.	TRBV21-1	TRBJ1-5	TGTGCCAGCAGCTCCTACACGGGGGGCGTTCAGCCCCAGCATTTT	CASSSYTGGVQPQHF
.	.	TRBV2	TRBJ1-2	TGTGCCAGCAGGTCGGACTATGGCTACACCTTC	CASRSDYGYTF
.	.	TRBV27	TRBJ1-2	TGTGCCAGCCGGTTCATCGGGACTAACTATGGCTACACCTTC	CASRFIGTNYGYTF
.	.	TRBV2	TRBJ2-1	TGTGCCAGCAGTGGGTTTCCGCCGGGTGAGCAGTTCTTC	CASSGFPPGEQFF
.	.	TRBV11-3	TRBJ2-7	TGTGCCAGCAGCCCCCGAGGCGTTGGTTCACCCTACGAGCAGTACTTC	CASSPRGVGSPYEQYF
TRBD2	.	TRBV12-5	TRBJ2-1	TGTGCTAGTGGTTTGGTACTAGCGGGAGTAGGCAATGAGCAGTTCTTC	CASGLVLAGVGNEQFF
TRBD1	.	TRBV6-6	TRBJ1-6	TGTGCCACCTCGGCAGGGGGCTATAATTCACCCCTCCACTTT	CATSAGGYNSPLHF
TRBD1	.	TRBV7-2	TRBJ1-2	TGTGCCAGCAGCTTGTATCAGGGGGCAGATGGCTACACCTTC	CASSLYQGADGYTF
.	.	TRBV29-1	TRBJ1-2	TGCAGCGCCCAGGGCCCTAACTATGGCTACACCTTC	CSAQGPNYGYTF
TRBD1	.	TRBV30	TRBJ2-1	TGTGCCTGGGAGGGACAGGGGGTGGGAGTGAATGAGCAGTTCTTC	CAWEGQGVGVNEQFF
.	.	TRBV6-1	TRBJ2-7	TGTGCCAGCAGTTTACGTCGGGAAGAGCAGTACTTC	CASSLRREEQYF
.	.	TRBV9	TRBJ1-1	TGTGCCAGCAGCCCCGGAACAGGTGATGATGAAGCTTTCTTT	CASSPGTGDDEAFF
.	.	TRBV16	TRBJ1-2	TGTGCCAGCAGCCAATCAGGTCACTATGGCTACACCTTC	CASSQSGHYGYTF
.	few	TRBV2	TRBJ1-5	TGTGCCAGCAGTTCCACCCCCCCATCGCCCCAGCATTTT	CASSSTPPSPQHF
.	.	TRBV18	TRBJ2-5	TGTGCCAGCTCACAAACTAAGGGGGAAGAGACCCAGTACTTC	CASSQTKGEETQYF
TRBD2	.	TRBV7-2	TRBJ2-1	TGTGCCAGCAGCTTAACTAGCGGGACAAACCAGTTCTTC	CASSLTSGTNQFF
.	.	TRBV5-4	TRBJ1-3	TGTGCCAGCAGCTTGAAATACGGGGAGGTCCACACCATATATTTT	CASSLKYGEVHTIYF
.	.	TRBV30	TRBJ1-1	TGTGCCTGGACACAGGAGAACACTGAAGCTTTCTTT	CAWTQENTEAFF
.	.	TRBV9	TRBJ2-7	TGTGCCAGCAGCGTAGAGCAACGTACCGAGCAGTACTTC	CASSVEQRTEQYF
.	.	TRBV2	TRBJ1-2	TGTGCCAGCAGTGAAAATGGCTACACCTTC	CASSENGYTF
TRBD2	few	TRBV4-3	TRBJ2-7	TGCGCCAGCAGCCAAGATCCCCCGACTAGCGGGTTCTACGAGCAGTACTTC	CASSQDPPTSGFYEQYF